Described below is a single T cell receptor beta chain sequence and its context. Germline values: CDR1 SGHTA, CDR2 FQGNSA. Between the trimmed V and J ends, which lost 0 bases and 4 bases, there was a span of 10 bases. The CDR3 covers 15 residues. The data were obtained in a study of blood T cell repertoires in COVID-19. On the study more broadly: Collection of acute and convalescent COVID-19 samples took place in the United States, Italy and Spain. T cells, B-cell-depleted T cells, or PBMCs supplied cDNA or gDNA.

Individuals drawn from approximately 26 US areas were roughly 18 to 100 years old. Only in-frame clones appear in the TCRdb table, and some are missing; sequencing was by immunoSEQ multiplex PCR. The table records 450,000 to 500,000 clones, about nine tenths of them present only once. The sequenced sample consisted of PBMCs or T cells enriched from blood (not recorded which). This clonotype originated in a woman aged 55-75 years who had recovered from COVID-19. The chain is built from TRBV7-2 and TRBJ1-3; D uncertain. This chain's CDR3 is CASSLAPFEGNTIYF. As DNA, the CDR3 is TGTGCCAGCAGCTTAGCCCCCTTCGAGGGAAACACCATATATTTT.